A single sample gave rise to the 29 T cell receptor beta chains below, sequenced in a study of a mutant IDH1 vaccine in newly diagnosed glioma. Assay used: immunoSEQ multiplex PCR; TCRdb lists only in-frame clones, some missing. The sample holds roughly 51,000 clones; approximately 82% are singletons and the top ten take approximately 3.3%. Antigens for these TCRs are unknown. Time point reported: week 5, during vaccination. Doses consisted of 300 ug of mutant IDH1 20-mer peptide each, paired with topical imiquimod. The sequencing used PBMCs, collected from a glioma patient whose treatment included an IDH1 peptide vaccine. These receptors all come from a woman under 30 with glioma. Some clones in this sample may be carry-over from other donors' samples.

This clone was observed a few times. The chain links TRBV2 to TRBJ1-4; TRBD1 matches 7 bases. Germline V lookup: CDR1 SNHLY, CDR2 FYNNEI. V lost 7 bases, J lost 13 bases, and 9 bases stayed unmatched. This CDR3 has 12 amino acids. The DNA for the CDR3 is TGTGCCAGCACCAGAGACAGGGATGGACTGTTTTTT. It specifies CASTRDRDGLFF.

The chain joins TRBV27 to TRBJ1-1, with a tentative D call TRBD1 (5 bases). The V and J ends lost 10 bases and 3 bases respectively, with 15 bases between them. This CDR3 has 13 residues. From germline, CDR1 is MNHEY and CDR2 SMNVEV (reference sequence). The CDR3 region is CATGQGFYTEAFF. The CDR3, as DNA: TGTGCCACCGGTCAGGGATTCTACACTGAAGCTTTCTTT.

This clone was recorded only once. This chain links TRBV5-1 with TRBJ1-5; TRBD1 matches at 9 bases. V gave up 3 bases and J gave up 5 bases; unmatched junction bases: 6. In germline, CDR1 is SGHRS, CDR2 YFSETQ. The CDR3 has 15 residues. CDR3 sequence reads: CASSSTGGSDQPQHF. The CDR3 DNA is TGCGCCAGCAGCTCAACAGGGGGCTCGGATCAGCCCCAGCATTTT.

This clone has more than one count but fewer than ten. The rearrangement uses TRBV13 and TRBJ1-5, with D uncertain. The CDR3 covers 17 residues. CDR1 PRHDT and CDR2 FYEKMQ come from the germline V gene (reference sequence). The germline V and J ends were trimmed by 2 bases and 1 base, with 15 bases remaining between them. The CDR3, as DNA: TGTGCCAGCAGCTTAAGCAGTCGGGAGGGAAGCAATCAGCCCCAGCATTTT. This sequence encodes CASSLSSREGSNQPQHF.

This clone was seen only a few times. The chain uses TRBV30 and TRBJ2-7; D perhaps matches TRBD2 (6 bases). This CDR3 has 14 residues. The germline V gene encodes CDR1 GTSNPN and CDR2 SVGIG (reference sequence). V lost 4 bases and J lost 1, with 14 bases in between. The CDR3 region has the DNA TGTGCCTGGAAACCGGGACTTTCATCCTACGAGCAGTACTTC. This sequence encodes CAWKPGLSSYEQYF.

The CDR3 region is CATSRDFGTTPGDGYTF. CDR3 nucleotides: TGTGCCACCAGCAGAGATTTTGGAACGACACCTGGCGATGGCTACACCTTC. The chain is built from TRBV15 and TRBJ1-2; the D is unclear. Germline V gene sequence: CDR1 LNHNV, CDR2 YYDKDF (reference sequence). The CDR3 spans 17 residues. The V end lost 0 bases, the J end lost 6 bases, and 20 bases lay between the germline ends.

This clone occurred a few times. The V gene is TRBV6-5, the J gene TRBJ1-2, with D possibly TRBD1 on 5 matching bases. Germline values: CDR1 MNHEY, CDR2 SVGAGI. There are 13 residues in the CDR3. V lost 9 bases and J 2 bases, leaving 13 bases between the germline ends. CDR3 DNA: TGTGCCAGTCTCCAGGGTTGGAACTATGGCTACACCTTC. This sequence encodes CASLQGWNYGYTF.

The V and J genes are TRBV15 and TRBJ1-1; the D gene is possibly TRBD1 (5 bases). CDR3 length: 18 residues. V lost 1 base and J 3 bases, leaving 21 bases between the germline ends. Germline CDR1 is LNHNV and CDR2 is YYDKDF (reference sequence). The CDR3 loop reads CATSRVGGGEGGHTEAFF. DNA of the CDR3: TGTGCCACCAGCAGAGTGGGGGGAGGGGAGGGAGGTCACACTGAAGCTTTCTTT.

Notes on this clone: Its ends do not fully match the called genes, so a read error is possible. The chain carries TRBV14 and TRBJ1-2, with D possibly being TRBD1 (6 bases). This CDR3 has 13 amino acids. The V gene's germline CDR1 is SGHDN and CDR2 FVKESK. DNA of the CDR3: TGTGCCAGCAGCGCCACAGGGCTCTATGGCTACGCCTTC. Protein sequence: CASSATGLYGYAF.

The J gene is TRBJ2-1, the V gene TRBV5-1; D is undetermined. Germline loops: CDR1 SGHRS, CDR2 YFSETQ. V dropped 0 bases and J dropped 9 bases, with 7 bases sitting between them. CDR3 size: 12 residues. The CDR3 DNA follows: TGCGCCAGCAGCTTGGCAACCCCTGAGCAGTTCTTC. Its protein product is CASSLATPEQFF. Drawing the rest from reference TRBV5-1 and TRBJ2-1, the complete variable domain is KAGVTQTPRYLIKTRGQQVTLSCSPISGHRSVSWYQQTPGQGLQFLFEYFSETQRNKGNFPGRFSGRQFSNSRSEMNVSTLELGDSALYLCASSLATPEQFFGPGTRLTVL.

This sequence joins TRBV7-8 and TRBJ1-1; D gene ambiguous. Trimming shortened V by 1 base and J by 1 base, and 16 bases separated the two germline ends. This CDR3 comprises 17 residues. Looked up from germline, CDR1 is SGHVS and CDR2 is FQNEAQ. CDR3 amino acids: CASSLDAGTTTNTEAFF. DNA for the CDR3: TGTGCCAGCAGCTTAGATGCAGGAACCACAACGAACACTGAAGCTTTCTTT.

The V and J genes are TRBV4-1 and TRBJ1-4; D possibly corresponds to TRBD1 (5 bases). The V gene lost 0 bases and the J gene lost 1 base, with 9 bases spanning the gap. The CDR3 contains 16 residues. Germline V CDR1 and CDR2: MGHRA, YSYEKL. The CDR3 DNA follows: TGCGCCAGCAGCCAAGAGCACGGGGGAACTAATGAAAAACTGTTTTTT. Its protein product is CASSQEHGGTNEKLFF.

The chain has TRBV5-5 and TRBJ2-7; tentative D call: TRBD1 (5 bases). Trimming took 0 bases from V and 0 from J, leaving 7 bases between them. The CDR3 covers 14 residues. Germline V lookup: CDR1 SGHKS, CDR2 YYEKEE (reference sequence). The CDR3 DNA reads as TGTGCCAGCAGCTTGGGCAGGGCCTCCTACGAGCAGTACTTC. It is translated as CASSLGRASYEQYF.

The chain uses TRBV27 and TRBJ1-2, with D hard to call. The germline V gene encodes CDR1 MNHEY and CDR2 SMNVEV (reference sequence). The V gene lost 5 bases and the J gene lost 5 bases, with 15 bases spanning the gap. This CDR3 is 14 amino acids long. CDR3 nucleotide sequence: TGTGCCAGCAGTCCAACGGTCCGGTCTTATGGCTACACCTTC. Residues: CASSPTVRSYGYTF.

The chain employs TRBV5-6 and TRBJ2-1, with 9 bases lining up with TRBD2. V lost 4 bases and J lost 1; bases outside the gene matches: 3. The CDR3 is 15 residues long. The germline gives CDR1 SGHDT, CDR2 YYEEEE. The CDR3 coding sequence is TGTGCCAGCAGCCTCGGACTAGCGTCCTACAATGAGCAGTTCTTC. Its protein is CASSLGLASYNEQFF.

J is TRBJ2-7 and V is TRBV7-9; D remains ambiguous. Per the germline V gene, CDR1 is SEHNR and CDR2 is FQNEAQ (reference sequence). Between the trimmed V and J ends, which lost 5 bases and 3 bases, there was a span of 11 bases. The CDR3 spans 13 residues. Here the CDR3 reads CASSAKESYEQYF. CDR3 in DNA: TGTGCCAGCAGCGCCAAAGAGAGCTACGAGCAGTACTTC.

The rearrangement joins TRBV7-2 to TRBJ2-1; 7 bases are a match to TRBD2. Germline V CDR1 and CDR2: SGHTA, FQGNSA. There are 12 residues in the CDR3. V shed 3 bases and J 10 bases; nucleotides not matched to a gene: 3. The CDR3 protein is CASSFKGGEQFF. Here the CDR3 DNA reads TGTGCCAGCAGCTTTAAGGGAGGGGAGCAGTTCTTC.

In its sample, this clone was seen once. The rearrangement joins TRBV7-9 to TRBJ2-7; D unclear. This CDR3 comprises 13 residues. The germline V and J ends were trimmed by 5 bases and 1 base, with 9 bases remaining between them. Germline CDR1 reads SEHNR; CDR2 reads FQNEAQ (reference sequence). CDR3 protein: CASSPFPSYEQYF. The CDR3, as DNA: TGTGCCAGCAGCCCTTTCCCTTCCTACGAGCAGTACTTC.

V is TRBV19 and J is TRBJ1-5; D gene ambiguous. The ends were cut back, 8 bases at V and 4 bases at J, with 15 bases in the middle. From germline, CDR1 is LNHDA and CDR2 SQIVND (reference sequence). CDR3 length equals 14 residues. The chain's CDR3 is CASSHRGFNQPQHF. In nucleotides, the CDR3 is TGTGCCAGTTCTCACAGAGGGTTTAATCAGCCCCAGCATTTT.

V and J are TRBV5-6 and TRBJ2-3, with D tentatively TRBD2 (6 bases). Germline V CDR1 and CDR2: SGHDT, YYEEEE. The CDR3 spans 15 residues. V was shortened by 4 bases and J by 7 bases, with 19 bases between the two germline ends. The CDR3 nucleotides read TGTGCCAGCAGCCTCGGGACTTTAGTCACGTATACGCAGTATTTT. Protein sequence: CASSLGTLVTYTQYF.

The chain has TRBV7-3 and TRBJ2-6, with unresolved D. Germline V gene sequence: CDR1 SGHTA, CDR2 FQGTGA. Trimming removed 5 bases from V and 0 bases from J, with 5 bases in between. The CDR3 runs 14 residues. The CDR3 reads CASSPRSGANVLTF. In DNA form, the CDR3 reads TGTGCCAGCAGCCCCCGCTCTGGGGCCAACGTCCTGACTTTC.

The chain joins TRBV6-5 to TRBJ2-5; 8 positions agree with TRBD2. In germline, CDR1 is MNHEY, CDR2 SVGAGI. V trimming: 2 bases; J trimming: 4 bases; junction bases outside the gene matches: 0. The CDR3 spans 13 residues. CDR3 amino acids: CASSYGLAETQYF. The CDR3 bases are TGTGCCAGCAGTTACGGACTAGCAGAGACCCAGTACTTC.

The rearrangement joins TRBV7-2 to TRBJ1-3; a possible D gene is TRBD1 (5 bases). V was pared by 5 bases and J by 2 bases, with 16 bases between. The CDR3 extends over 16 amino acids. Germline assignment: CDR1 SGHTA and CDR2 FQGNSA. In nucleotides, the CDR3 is TGTGCCAGCAGCGCCGCGGGACCGCCGCCTGGAAACACCATATATTTT. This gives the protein CASSAAGPPPGNTIYF.

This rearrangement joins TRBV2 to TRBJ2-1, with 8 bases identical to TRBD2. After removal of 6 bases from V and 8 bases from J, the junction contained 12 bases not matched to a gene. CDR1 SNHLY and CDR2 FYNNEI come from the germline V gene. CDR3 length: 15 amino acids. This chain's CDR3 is CASRRVGGGKDEQFF. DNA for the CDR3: TGTGCCAGCAGGAGGGTCGGCGGGGGGAAGGATGAGCAGTTCTTC.

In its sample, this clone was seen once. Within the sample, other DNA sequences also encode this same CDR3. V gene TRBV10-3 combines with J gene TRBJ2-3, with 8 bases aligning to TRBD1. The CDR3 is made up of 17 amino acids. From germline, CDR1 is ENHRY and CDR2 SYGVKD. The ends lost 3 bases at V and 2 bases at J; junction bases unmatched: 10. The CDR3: CAISELLGQGITDTQYF. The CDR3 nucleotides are TGTGCCATCAGTGAATTGTTAGGACAGGGAATCACAGATACGCAGTATTTT.

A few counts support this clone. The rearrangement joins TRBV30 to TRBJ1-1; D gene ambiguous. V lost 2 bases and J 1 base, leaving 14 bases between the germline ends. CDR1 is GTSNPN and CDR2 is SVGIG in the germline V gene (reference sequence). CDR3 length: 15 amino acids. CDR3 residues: CAWSPTLYQNTEAFF. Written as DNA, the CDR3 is TGTGCCTGGAGTCCAACGCTCTACCAGAACACTGAAGCTTTCTTT. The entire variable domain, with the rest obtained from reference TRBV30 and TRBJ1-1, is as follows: SQTIHQWPATLVQPVGSPLSLECTVEGTSNPNLYWYRQAAGRGLQLLFYSVGIGQISSEVPQNLSASRPQDRQFILSSKKLLLSDSGFYLCAWSPTLYQNTEAFFGQGTRLTVV.

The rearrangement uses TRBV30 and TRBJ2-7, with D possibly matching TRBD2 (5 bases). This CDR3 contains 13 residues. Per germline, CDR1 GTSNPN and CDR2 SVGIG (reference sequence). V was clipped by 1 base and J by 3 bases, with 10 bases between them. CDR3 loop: CAWSGGSGYEQYF. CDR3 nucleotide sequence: TGTGCCTGGAGTGGAGGAAGCGGCTACGAGCAGTACTTC.

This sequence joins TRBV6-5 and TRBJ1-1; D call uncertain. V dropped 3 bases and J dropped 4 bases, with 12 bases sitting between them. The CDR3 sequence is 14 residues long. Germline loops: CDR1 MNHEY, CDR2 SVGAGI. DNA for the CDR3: TGTGCCAGCAGTTATCAGAGGTCGGGCACTGAAGCTTTCTTT. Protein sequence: CASSYQRSGTEAFF.

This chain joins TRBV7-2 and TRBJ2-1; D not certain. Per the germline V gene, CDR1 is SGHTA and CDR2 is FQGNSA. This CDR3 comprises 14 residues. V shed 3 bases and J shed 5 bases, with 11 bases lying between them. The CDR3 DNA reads TGTGCCAGCAGCTTTGACTGGGTAAACAATGAGCAGTTCTTC. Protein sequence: CASSFDWVNNEQFF.